This T cell receptor (beta chain) originates from a study of shared clonotypes between healthy human individuals. As for the study in general: Sampling drew on donors who were a couple of women and a few men aged 18 to 49. Whole-study results and caveats: Specimens sampled were limited to blood, with tissue repertoires likely differing. Large depth notwithstanding, sorted-subset sequencing proved incomplete by rarefaction.

Once extracted for a subset, genomic DNA was divided evenly among several immunoSEQ plates. Sequencing was performed with immunoSEQ multiplex PCR; in TCRdb, only in-frame clones are kept and a portion is missing. The data show hundreds of thousands of clones, over 65% seen once. With regard to this clone: The antigen is undetermined.

Germline loops: CDR1 SEHNR, CDR2 FQNEAQ (reference sequence). This CDR3 spans 15 amino acids. The V end was cut by 3 bases, the J end by 7 bases, with 18 bases between. The chain joins TRBV7-9 to TRBJ1-1, with D possibly matching TRBD1 (6 bases). The sample was memory CD4+ T cells sorted from blood. Indicated subset: CD45RA-negative fraction. This TCR was recovered from a woman in her thirties in good health. The CDR3 is CASSLSGEQGVEAFF. DNA of the CDR3: TGTGCCAGCAGCTTGTCAGGAGAACAGGGAGTTGAAGCTTTCTTT.